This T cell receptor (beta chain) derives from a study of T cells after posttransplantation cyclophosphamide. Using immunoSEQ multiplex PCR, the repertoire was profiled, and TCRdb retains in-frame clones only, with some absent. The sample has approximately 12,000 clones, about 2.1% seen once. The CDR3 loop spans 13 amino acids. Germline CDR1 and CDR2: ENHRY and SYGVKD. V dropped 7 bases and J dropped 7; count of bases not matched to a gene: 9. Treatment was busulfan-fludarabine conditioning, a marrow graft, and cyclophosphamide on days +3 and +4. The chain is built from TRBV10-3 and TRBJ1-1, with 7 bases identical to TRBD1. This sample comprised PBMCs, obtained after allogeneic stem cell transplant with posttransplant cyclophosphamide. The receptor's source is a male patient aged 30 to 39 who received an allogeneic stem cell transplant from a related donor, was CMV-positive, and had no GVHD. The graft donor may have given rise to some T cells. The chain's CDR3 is CAINRGGAHEAFF. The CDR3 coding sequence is TGTGCCATCAACAGGGGTGGGGCTCATGAAGCTTTCTTT.